This T cell receptor (beta chain) was sequenced for a study of blood T cell repertoires in COVID-19. Turning to the study itself: The United States, Italy and Spain supplied acute and convalescent COVID-19 samples.

Method: immunoSEQ multiplex PCR; TCRdb's copy keeps in-frame clones and lacks some. The sample shows around 500,000 clones, roughly nine tenths of them seen only once. V lost 6 bases and J lost 3; bases outside the gene matches: 8. The CDR3 contains 15 residues. Looked up from germline, CDR1 is MNHEY and CDR2 is SVGAGI. The cohort comprised adults aged about 18 to 89 years residing in approximately 25 US areas. Self-reported history from a screening survey and questionnaire set each donor's cohort. Before being deemed recovered, Cohort 3 donors had two negative PCRs, clearance, or symptom resolution. Sequencing was performed on PBMCs or T cells enriched from blood (not recorded which). The source is a woman aged 55 to 70 who had recovered from COVID-19. The genes are TRBV6-5 and TRBJ1-1; 9 bases fit TRBD1. This CDR3 reads CASRVQGAADTEAFF. CDR3 in DNA: TGTGCCAGCAGAGTACAGGGGGCGGCGGACACTGAAGCTTTCTTT.